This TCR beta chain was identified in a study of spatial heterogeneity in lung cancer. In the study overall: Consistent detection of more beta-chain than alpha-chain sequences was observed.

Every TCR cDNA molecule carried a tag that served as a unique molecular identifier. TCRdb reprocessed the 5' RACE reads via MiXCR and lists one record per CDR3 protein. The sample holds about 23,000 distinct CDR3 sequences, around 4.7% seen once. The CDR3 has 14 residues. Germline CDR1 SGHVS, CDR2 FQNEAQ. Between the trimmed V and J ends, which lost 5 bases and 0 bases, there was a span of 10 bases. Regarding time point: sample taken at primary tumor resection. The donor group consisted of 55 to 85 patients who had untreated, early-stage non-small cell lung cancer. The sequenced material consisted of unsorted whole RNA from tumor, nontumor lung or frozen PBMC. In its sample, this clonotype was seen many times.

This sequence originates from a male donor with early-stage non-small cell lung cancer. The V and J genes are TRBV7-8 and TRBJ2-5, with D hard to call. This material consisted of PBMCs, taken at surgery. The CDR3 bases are TGTGCCAGCAGCCTCCCCGGAAACCAAGAGACCCAGTACTTC. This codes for CASSLPGNQETQYF.